The clone carrying this TCR beta chain was counted a few times. The sample belongs to a study of cytomegalovirus exposure and HLA in healthy donors. The PCR ran on 60 Vbeta and 13 Jbeta primers. Measured with immunoSEQ multiplex PCR; TCRdb has only the in-frame clones, and not every one. The sample consists of 150,000 to 200,000 clones, about 87% of them appearing once. The specimen sequenced was PBMCs. This TCR derives from a woman aged 18-29 years in good health and CMV-seronegative.

This chain's CDR3 is CAWMSGNTEAFF. As DNA, the CDR3 is TGTGCCTGGATGTCCGGGAACACTGAAGCTTTCTTT. V is TRBV30 and J is TRBJ1-1; D remains ambiguous. There are 12 residues in the CDR3. Germline CDR1 is GTSNPN and CDR2 is SVGIG (reference sequence). Trimming shortened V by 4 bases and J by 1 base, and 7 bases separated the two germline ends.